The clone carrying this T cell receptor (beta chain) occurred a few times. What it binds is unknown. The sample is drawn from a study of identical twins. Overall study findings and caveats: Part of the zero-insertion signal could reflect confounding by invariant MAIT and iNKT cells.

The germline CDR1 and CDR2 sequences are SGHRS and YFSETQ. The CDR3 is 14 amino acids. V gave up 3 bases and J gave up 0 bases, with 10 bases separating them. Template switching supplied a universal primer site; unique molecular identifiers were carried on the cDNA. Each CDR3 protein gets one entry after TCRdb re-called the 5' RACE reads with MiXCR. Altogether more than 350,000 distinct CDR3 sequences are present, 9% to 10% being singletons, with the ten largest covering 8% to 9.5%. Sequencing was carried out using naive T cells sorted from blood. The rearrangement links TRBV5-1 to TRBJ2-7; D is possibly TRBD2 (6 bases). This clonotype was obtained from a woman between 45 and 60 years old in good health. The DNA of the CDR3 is TGCGCCAGCAGCTCCGGACTAACCTCCTACGAGCAGTACTTC. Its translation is CASSSGLTSYEQYF.